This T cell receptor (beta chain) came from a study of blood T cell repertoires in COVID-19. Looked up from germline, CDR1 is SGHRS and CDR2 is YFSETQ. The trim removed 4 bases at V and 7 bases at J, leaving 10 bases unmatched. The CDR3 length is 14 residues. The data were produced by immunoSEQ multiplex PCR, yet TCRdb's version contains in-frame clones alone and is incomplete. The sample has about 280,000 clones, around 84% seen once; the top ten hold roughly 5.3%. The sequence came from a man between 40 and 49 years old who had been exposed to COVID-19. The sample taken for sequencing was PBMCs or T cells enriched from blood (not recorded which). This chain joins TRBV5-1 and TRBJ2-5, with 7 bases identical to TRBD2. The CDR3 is CASSKVAGEATQYF. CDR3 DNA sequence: TGCGCCAGCAGCAAGGTTGCGGGAGAGGCGACCCAGTACTTC.